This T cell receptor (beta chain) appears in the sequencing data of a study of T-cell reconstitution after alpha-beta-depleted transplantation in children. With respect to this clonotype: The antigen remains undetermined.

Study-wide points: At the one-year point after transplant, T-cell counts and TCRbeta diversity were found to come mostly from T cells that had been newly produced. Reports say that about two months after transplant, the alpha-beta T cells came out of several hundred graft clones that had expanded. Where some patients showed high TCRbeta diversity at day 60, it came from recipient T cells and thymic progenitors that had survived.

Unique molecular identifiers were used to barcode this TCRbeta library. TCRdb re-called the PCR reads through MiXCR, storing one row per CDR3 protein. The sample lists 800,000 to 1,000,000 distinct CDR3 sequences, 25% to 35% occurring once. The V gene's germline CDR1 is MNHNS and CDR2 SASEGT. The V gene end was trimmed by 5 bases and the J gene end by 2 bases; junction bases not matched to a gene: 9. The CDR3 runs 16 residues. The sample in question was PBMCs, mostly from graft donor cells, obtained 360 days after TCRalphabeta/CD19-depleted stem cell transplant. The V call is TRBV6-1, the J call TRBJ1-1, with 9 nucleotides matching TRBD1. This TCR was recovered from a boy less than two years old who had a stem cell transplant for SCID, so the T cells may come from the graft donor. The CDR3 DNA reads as TGTGCCAGCAGTCGGATACAGGGGGCTGTAAACACTGAAGCTTTCTTT. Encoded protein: CASSRIQGAVNTEAFF.